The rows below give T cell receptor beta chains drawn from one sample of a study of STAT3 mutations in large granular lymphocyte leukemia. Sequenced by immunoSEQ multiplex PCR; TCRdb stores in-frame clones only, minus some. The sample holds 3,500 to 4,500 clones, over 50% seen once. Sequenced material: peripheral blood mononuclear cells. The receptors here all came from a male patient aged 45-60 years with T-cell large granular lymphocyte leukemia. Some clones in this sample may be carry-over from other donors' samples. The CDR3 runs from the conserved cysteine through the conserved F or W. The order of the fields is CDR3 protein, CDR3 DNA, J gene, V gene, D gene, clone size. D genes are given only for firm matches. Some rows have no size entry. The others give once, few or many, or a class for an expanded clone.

CASSTAGWVGEQYF,TGTGCCAGCAGCACCGCAGGTTGGGTAGGCGAGCAGTACTTC,TRBJ2-7,TRBV5-4,.,.
CASSPEGGRVGYGYTF,TGCGCCAGCAGCCCGGAAGGGGGCAGGGTAGGGTATGGCTACACCTTC,TRBJ1-2,TRBV5-1,TRBD1,.
CASSGPGQGYEQYF,TGTGCCAGCAGCGGCCCGGGACAGGGCTACGAGCAGTACTTC,TRBJ2-7,TRBV7-9,TRBD1,.
CASSPVASHSYEQYF,TGTGCCAGCTCACCAGTGGCTAGCCATTCCTACGAGCAGTACTTC,TRBJ2-7,TRBV18,.,.
CASSHQSQVSKLLREQYF,TGTGCCAGCAGTCATCAATCCCAGGTTAGCAAATTATTGAGGGAGCAGTACTTC,TRBJ2-7,TRBV7-9,.,few
CASSRRGEVLPYEQYF,TGCGCCAGCAGCCGAAGGGGAGAAGTTCTACCCTACGAGCAGTACTTC,TRBJ2-7,TRBV4-1,.,medium-sized
CASGGRGYEQYF,TGTGCCAGCGGCGGGAGGGGCTACGAGCAGTACTTC,TRBJ2-7,TRBV6-5,TRBD2,.
CAWNLEGGGYTF,TGTGCCTGGAACCTGGAGGGAGGTGGCTACACCTTC,TRBJ1-2,TRBV30,.,.
CASSSGSPAFF,TGTGCCAGCAGCTCGGGGTCGCCGGCTTTCTTT,TRBJ1-1,TRBV14,.,.
CASSFRTSGSNEQFF,TGTGCCAGCAGCTTTAGGACTAGCGGGAGCAATGAGCAGTTCTTC,TRBJ2-1,TRBV7-9,TRBD2,.
CAWSITANQPQHF,TGTGCCTGGAGTATAACCGCCAATCAGCCCCAGCATTTT,TRBJ1-5,TRBV30,.,.
CASTTARNEQYF,TGTGCCAGCACCACTGCGAGAAACGAGCAGTACTTC,TRBJ2-7,TRBV6-5,.,.
CASSFPGTSFYGYTF,TGTGCCAGCAGCTTTCCGGGGACGAGTTTCTATGGCTACACCTTC,TRBJ1-2,TRBV7-9,.,.
CASSPGGLGTDTQYF,TGTGCCAGCAGCCCCGGAGGATTGGGCACAGATACGCAGTATTTT,TRBJ2-3,TRBV5-4,.,.
CSVEEGASYEQYF,TGCAGCGTTGAAGAAGGGGCCTCTTACGAGCAGTACTTC,TRBJ2-7,TRBV29-1,.,.
CASGDSSGNTIYF,TGCGCCAGTGGGGACAGCTCTGGAAACACCATATATTTT,TRBJ1-3,TRBV5-1,TRBD1,.
CASSGPPEQYF,TGTGCCAGCAGTGGCCCACCCGAGCAGTACTTC,TRBJ2-7,TRBV6-5,.,.
CASSLYAGGLNNEQFF,TGCGCCAGCAGCTTGTATGCGGGAGGTTTGAACAATGAGCAGTTCTTC,TRBJ2-1,TRBV5-1,TRBD2,.
CASSLDNEQFF,TGCGCCAGCAGCCTAGACAATGAGCAGTTCTTC,TRBJ2-1,TRBV5-1,.,.
CASSLFGGLNQPQHF,TGTGCCAGCAGTTTATTTGGGGGCTTAAATCAGCCCCAGCATTTT,TRBJ1-5,TRBV27,.,.
CASSQTGEISYEQYF,TGTGCCAGCAGCCAAACAGGGGAAATATCCTACGAGCAGTACTTC,TRBJ2-7,TRBV14,TRBD1,few
CASTRTGPQSGYTF,TGTGCCAGCACCAGGACAGGGCCTCAAAGTGGCTACACCTTC,TRBJ1-2,TRBV9,TRBD1,few
CASSLSSGGGYEQYF,TGCGCCAGCAGCTTGAGCTCGGGAGGAGGCTACGAGCAGTACTTC,TRBJ2-7,TRBV5-1,TRBD2,.
CAWSKIRLGTDTQYF,TGTGCCTGGAGTAAGATCCGGCTGGGGACAGATACGCAGTATTTT,TRBJ2-3,TRBV30,.,.
CASSLAGTGLAVEQYF,TGTGCCAGCAGCTTAGCAGGAACGGGACTAGCAGTCGAGCAGTACTTC,TRBJ2-7,TRBV7-9,TRBD2,few
CASSQGQRSYEQYF,TGTGCCAGCTCACAGGGACAGCGCTCCTACGAGCAGTACTTC,TRBJ2-7,TRBV18,TRBD1,.
CASSRGGAETQYF,TGTGCCAGCAGTAGGGGGGGCGCAGAGACCCAGTACTTC,TRBJ2-5,TRBV7-7,.,.
CAWSVRDGQPQHF,TGTGCCTGGAGTGTACGGGACGGCCAGCCCCAGCATTTT,TRBJ1-5,TRBV30,.,few
CSKTENTEAFF,TGCAGCAAGACAGAAAACACTGAAGCTTTCTTT,TRBJ1-1,TRBV29-1,.,.
CASSPRGGTQYF,TGTGCCAGCTCACCACGGGGAGGCACGCAGTATTTT,TRBJ2-3,TRBV18,.,.
CASSPLTPKQYF,TGTGCCAGCAGCCCGCTCACCCCGAAGCAGTACTTC,TRBJ2-7,TRBV7-9,.,.
CASSSRVYEQYF,TGTGCCAGCAGCTCCCGGGTTTACGAGCAGTACTTC,TRBJ2-7,TRBV7-2,.,.
CASSGRAYNEQFF,TGTGCCAGTTCCGGGAGAGCTTACAATGAGCAGTTCTTC,TRBJ2-1,TRBV19,.,medium-sized
CSVVKTSTEAFF,TGCAGCGTTGTGAAAACTAGCACTGAAGCTTTCTTT,TRBJ1-1,TRBV29-1,.,.
CAWSAQGVGEKLFF,TGTGCCTGGAGCGCACAGGGTGTCGGTGAAAAACTGTTTTTT,TRBJ1-4,TRBV30,.,.
CASSSRVTGTSGVDTQYF,TGTGCCAGCAGCTCAAGAGTTACCGGGACTAGCGGGGTAGATACGCAGTATTTT,TRBJ2-3,TRBV7-9,TRBD2,.
CASSQEGHSYEQYF,TGTGCCAGCAGCCAAGAGGGCCACTCCTACGAGCAGTACTTC,TRBJ2-7,TRBV4-2,.,.
CASSLGGQIYGYTF,TGTGCCAGCAGCTTGGGGGGACAGATCTATGGCTACACCTTC,TRBJ1-2,TRBV5-4,TRBD1,medium-sized
CAWSIGQANTEAFF,TGTGCCTGGAGTATAGGACAGGCGAACACTGAAGCTTTCTTT,TRBJ1-1,TRBV30,TRBD1,.
CASSPGWGGYGYTF,TGTGCCAGCTCACCGGGTTGGGGGGGCTATGGCTACACCTTC,TRBJ1-2,TRBV18,.,.
CASSHGQGEDYRGSYEQYF,TGCGCCAGCAGCCATGGACAGGGGGAGGACTACCGGGGCTCCTACGAGCAGTACTTC,TRBJ2-7,TRBV4-1,TRBD1,.
CASSLTPPGQGSYNEQFF,TGTGCCAGCAGTCTAACTCCACCGGGACAGGGATCCTACAATGAGCAGTTCTTC,TRBJ2-1,TRBV27,TRBD1,.
CSVEPTGAVYGYTF,TGCAGCGTTGAACCGACAGGGGCGGTGTATGGCTACACCTTC,TRBJ1-2,TRBV29-1,TRBD1,.
CASSYSSPGEQYF,TGTGCCAGCAGTTACTCATCACCGGGGGAGCAGTACTTC,TRBJ2-7,TRBV6-5,.,.
CASSPVVDYGYTF,TGTGCCAGCAGCCCGGTTGTGGACTATGGCTACACCTTC,TRBJ1-2,TRBV4-2,.,few
CATHKYLGRTGELFF,TGCGCCACCCACAAATACCTGGGTCGCACCGGGGAGCTGTTTTTT,TRBJ2-2,TRBV5-1,.,.
CASSQTGPNEKLFF,TGTGCCAGCAGTCAGACAGGGCCTAATGAAAAACTGTTTTTT,TRBJ1-4,TRBV27,TRBD1,few
CSVYRGVYGYTF,TGCAGCGTCTACCGGGGCGTTTATGGCTACACCTTC,TRBJ1-2,TRBV29-1,.,.
CASSERETQYF,TGCGCCAGCAGTGAGAGAGAGACCCAGTACTTC,TRBJ2-5,TRBV10-2,.,.
CASSVAGGQETQYF,TGTGCCAGCAGTGTAGCGGGGGGGCAAGAGACCCAGTACTTC,TRBJ2-5,TRBV25-1,TRBD2,few
CASSLLVSGANVLTF,TGTGCCAGCTCCCTTCTGGTCTCTGGGGCCAACGTCCTGACTTTC,TRBJ2-6,TRBV18,.,.
CASSSTGRDQPQHF,TGTGCCAGCAGCTCCACAGGGAGGGATCAGCCCCAGCATTTT,TRBJ1-5,TRBV7-9,.,.
CASSEAPGQGAHEQYF,TGTGCCAGCAGTGAAGCTCCGGGACAGGGGGCCCACGAGCAGTACTTC,TRBJ2-7,TRBV6-1,TRBD1,few